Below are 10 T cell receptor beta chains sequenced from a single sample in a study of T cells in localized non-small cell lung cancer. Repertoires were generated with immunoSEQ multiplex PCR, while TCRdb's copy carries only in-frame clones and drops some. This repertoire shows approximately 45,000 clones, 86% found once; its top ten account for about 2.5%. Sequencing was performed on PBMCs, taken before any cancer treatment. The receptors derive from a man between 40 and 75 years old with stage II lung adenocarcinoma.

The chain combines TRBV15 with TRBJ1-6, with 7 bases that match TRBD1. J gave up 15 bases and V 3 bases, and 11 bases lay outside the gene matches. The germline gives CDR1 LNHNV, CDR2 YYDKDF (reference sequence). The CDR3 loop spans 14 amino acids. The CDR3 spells CATSSRPGQSDLHF. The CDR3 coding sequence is TGTGCCACCAGCAGTCGGCCGGGACAGAGCGACCTCCACTTT. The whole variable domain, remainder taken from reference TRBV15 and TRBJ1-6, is DAMVIQNPRYQVTQFGKPVTLSCSQTLNHNVMYWYQQKSSQAPKLLFHYYDKDFNNEADTPDNFQSRRPNTSFCFLDIRSPGLGDTAMYLCATSSRPGQSDLHFGNGTRLTVT.

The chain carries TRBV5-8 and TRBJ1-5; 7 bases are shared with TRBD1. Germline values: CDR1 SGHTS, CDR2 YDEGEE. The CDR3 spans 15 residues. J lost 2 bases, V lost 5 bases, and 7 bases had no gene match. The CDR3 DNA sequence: TGTGCCAGCAGTTCGGACAGGAAGGGCAATCAGCCCCAGCATTTT. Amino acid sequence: CASSSDRKGNQPQHF.

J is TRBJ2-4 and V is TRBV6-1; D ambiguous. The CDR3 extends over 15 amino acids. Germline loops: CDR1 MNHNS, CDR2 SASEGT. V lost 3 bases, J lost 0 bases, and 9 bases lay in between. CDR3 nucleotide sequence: TGTGCCAGCAGTGACCCGTATGGAGCCAAAAACATTCAGTACTTC. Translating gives CASSDPYGAKNIQYF.

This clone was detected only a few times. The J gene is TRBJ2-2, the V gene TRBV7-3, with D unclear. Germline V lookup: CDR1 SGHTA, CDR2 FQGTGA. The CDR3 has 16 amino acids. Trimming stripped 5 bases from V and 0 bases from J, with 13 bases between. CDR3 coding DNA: TGTGCCAGCAGCCCCCGACCGACACCGAACACCGGGGAGCTGTTTTTT. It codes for CASSPRPTPNTGELFF.

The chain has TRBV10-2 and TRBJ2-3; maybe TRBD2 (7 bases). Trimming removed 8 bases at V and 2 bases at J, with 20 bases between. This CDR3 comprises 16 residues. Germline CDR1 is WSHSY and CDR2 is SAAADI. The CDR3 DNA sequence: TGCGCCAGCGTGGGGGGGGGCTCGTCGGACACAGATACGCAGTATTTT. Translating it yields CASVGGGSSDTDTQYF.

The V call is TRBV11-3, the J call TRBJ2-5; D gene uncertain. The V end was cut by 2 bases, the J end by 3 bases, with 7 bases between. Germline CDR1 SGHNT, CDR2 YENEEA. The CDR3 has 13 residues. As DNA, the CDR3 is TGTGCCAGCAGCTTAAATGGGGAAGAGACCCAGTACTTC. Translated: CASSLNGEETQYF.

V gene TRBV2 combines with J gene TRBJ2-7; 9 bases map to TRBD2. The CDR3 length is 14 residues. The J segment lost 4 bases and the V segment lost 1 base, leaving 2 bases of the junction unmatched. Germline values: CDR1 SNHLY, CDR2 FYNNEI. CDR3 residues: CASSEVLAGYEQYF. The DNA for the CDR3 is TGTGCCAGCAGTGAAGTGCTAGCGGGGTACGAGCAGTACTTC.

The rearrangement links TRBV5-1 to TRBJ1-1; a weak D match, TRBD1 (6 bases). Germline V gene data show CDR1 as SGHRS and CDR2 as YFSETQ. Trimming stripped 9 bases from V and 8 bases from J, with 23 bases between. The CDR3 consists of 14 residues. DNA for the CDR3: TGCGCCACCAAAGAGGGTGGGCCCGGGACAGAAGCTTTCTTT. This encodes CATKEGGPGTEAFF.

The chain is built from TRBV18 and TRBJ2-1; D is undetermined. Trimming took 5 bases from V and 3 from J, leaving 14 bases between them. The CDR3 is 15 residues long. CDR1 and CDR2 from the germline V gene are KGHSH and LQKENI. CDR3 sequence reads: CASSKVDEGYNEQFF. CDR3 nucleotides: TGTGCCAGCTCAAAGGTGGACGAAGGCTACAATGAGCAGTTCTTC.

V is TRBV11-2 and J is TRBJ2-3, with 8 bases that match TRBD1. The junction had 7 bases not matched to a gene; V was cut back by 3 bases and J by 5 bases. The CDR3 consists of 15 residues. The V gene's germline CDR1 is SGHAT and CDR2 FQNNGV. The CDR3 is CASSLHRGFGDTQYF. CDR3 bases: TGTGCCAGCAGCTTGCACAGGGGGTTCGGAGATACGCAGTATTTT.